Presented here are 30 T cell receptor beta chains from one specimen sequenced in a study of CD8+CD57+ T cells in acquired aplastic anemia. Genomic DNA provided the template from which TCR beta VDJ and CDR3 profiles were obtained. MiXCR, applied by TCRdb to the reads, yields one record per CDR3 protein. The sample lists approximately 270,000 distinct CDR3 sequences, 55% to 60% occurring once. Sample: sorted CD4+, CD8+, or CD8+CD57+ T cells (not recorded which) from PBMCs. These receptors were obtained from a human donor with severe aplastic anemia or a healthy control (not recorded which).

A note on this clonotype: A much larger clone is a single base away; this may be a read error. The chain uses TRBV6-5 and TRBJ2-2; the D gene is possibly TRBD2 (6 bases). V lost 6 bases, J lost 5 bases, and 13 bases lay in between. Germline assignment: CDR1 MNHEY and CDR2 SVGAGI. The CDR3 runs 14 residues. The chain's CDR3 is CASRLHGRTGELFF. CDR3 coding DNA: TGTGCCAGCAGACTACATGGGAGGACCGGGGAGCTGTTTTTT.

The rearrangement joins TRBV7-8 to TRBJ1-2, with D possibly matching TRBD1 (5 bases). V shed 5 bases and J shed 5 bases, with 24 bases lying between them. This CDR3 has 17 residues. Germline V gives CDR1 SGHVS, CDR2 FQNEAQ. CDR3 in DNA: TGTGCCAGCAGCATAAACGGCCCGGGACTTTGGTTGTATGGCTACACCTTC. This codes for CASSINGPGLWLYGYTF.

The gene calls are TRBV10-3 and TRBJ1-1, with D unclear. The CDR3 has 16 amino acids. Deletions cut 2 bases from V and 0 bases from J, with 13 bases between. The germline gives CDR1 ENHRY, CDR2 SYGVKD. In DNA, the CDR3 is TGTGCCATCAGTGAGCCCCCCCACGGGTTGAACACTGAAGCTTTCTTT. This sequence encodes CAISEPPHGLNTEAFF.

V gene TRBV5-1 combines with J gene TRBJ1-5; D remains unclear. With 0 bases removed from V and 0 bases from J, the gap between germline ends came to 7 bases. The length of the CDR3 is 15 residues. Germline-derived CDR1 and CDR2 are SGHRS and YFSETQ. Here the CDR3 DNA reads TGCGCCAGCAGCTTGGACGGAAATAGCAATCAGCCCCAGCATTTT. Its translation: CASSLDGNSNQPQHF.

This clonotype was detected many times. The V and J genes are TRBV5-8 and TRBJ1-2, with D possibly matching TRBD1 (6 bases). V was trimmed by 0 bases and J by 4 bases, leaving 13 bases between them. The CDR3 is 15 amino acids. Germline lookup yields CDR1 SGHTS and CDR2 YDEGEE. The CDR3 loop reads CASSLVGGLGYGYTF. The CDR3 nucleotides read TGTGCCAGCAGCTTGGTAGGGGGGCTCGGCTATGGCTACACCTTC.

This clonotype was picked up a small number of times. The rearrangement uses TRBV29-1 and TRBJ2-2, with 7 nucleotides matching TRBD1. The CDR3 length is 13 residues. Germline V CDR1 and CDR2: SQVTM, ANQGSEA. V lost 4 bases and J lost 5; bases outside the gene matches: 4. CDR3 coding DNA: TGCAGCGTTGGACAGGGAAGTACCGGGGAGCTGTTTTTT. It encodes CSVGQGSTGELFF.

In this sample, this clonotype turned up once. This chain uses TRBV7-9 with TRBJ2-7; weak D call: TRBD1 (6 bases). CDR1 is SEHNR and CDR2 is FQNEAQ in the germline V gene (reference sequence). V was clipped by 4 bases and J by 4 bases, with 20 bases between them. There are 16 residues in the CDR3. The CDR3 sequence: CASSSGQLLGDYEQYF. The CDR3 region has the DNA TGTGCCAGCAGCTCCGGACAGCTCTTAGGAGATTACGAGCAGTACTTC.

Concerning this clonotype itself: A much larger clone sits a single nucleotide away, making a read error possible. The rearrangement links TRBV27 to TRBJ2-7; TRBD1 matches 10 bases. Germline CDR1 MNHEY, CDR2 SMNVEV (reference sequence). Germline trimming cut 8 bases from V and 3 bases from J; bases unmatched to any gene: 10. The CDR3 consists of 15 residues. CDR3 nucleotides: TGTGCCAGCGCCCCCCGCGGGACAGGGGACTACGAGCAGTACTTC. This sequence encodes CASAPRGTGDYEQYF.

The CDR3 coding sequence is TGTGCCAGCAGCTTAGGGGGGACCGCCTCCTACGAGCAGTACTTC. Amino acids: CASSLGGTASYEQYF. This rearrangement joins TRBV7-2 to TRBJ2-7; TRBD1 or TRBD2 may be the D gene (5 bases each). Germline CDR1 is SGHTA and CDR2 is FQGNSA. This CDR3 comprises 15 residues. V was clipped by 1 base and J by 0 bases, with 10 bases between them.

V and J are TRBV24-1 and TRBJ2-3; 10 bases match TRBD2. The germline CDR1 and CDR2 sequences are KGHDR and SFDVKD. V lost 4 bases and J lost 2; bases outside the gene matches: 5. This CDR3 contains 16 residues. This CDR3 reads CATSDPLAGSTDTQYF. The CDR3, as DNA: TGTGCCACCAGTGACCCACTAGCGGGATCCACAGATACGCAGTATTTT.

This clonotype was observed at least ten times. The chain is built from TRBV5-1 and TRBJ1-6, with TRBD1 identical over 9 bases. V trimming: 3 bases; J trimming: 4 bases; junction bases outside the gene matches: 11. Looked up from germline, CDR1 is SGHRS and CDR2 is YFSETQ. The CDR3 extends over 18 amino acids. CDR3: CASSWGIDRGEYNSPLHF. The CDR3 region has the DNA TGCGCCAGCAGCTGGGGAATTGACAGGGGGGAATATAATTCACCCCTCCACTTT.

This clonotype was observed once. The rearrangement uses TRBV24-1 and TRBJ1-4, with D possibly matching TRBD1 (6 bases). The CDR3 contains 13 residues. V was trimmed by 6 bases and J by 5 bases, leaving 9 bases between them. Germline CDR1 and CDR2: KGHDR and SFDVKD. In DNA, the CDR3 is TGTGCCACCAGTTCCCAGGGGAATGAAAAACTGTTTTTT. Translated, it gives CATSSQGNEKLFF.

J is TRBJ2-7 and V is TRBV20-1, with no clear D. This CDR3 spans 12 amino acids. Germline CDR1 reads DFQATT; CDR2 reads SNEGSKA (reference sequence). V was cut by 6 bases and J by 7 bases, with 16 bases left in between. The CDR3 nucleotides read TGCAGTGCCGGTAGGGCTAGTATTGAGCAGTACTTC. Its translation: CSAGRASIEQYF.

This chain's CDR3 is CATSEGRAPYEQYF. CDR3 DNA sequence: TGTGCCACCAGTGAGGGGAGAGCCCCTTACGAGCAGTACTTC. This chain joins TRBV24-1 and TRBJ2-7; weak D call: TRBD2 (5 bases). Germline V gene data show CDR1 as KGHDR and CDR2 as SFDVKD. With 4 bases removed from V and 4 bases from J, the gap between germline ends came to 13 bases. The CDR3 is 14 amino acids.

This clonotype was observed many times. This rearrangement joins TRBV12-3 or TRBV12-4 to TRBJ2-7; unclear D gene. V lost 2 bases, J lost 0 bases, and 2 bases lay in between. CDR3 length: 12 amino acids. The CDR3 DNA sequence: TGTGCCAGCAGTTTACACTCCTACGAGCAGTACTTC. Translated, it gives CASSLHSYEQYF.

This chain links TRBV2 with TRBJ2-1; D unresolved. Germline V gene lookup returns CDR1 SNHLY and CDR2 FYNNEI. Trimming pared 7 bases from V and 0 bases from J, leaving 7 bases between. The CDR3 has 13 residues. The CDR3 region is CASKPRSYNEQFF. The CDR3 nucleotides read TGTGCCAGCAAGCCCCGCTCCTACAATGAGCAGTTCTTC. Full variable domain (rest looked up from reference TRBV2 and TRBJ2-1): EPEVTQTPSHQVTQMGQEVILRCVPISNHLYFYWYRQILGQKVEFLVSFYNNEISEKSEIFDDQFSVERPDGSNFTLKIRSTKLEDSAMYFCASKPRSYNEQFFGPGTRLTVL.

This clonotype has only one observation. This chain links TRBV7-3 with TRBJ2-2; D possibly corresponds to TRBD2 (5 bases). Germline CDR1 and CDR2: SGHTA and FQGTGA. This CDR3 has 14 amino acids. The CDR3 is CAGSSGLGTGELFF. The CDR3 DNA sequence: TGTGCAGGAAGCTCTGGACTGGGCACCGGGGAGCTGTTTTTT.

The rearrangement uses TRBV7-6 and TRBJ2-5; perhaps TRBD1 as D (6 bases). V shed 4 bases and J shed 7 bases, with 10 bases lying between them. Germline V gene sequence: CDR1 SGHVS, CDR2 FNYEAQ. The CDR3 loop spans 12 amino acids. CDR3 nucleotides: TGTGCCAGCAGCTACAGGGTTTGGACCCAGTACTTC. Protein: CASSYRVWTQYF.

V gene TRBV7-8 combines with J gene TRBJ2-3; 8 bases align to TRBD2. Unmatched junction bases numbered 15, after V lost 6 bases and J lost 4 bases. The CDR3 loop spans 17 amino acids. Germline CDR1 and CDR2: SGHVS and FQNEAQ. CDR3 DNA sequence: TGTGCCAGCAGAAAAGGGAAATTAGACGGGGGGGCAGATACGCAGTATTTT. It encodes CASRKGKLDGGADTQYF.

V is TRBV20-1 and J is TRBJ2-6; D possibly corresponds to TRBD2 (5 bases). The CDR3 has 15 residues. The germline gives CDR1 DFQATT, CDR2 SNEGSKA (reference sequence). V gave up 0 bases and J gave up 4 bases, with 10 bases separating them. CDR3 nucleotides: TGCAGTGCTAGAGATGGAGCGGCCGGGGCCAACGTCCTGACTTTC. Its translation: CSARDGAAGANVLTF.

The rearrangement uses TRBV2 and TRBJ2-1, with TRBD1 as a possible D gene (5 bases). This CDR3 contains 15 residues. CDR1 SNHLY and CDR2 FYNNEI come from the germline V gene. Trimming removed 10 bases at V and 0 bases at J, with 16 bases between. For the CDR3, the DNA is TGTGCCACCAGGGCCCGGCGAAACTCCTACAATGAGCAGTTCTTC. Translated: CATRARRNSYNEQFF.

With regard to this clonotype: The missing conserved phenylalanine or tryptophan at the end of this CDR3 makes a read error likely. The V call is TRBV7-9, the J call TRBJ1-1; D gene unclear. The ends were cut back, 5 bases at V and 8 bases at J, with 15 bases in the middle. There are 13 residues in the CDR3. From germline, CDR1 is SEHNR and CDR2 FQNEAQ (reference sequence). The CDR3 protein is CASSPTQVTEAFL. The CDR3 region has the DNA TGTGCCAGCAGCCCCACGCAGGTCACCGAAGCTTTCCTT.

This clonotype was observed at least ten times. This CDR3 is CASSDGRDRGVTNEKLFF. As DNA, the CDR3 is TGTGCCAGCAGTGACGGCCGGGACAGGGGGGTAACTAATGAAAAACTGTTTTTT. This rearrangement joins TRBV6-1 to TRBJ1-4; 11 bases match TRBD1. The CDR3 consists of 18 residues. Trimming at V came to 3 bases and at J to 1 base, leaving 7 bases not matched to a gene. Germline values: CDR1 MNHNS, CDR2 SASEGT.

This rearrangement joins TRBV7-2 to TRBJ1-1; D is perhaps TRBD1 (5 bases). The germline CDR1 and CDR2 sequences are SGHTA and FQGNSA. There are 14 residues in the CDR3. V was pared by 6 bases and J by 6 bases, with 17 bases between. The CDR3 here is CASSRIPGIPEAFF. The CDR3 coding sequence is TGTGCCAGCAGTCGAATCCCAGGGATTCCTGAAGCTTTCTTT. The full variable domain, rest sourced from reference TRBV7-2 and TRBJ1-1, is GAGVSQSPSNKVTEKGKDVELRCDPISGHTALYWYRQSLGQGLEFLIYFQGNSAPDKSGLPSDRFSAERTGGSVSTLTIQRTQQEDSAVYLCASSRIPGIPEAFFGQGTRLTVV.

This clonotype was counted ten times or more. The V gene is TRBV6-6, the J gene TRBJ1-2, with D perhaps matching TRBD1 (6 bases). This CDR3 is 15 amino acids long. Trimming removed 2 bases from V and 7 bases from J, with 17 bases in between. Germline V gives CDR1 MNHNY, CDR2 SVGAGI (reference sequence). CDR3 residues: CASSYEVRGVGGYTF. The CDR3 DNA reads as TGTGCCAGCAGTTACGAGGTCAGGGGAGTCGGTGGCTACACCTTC.

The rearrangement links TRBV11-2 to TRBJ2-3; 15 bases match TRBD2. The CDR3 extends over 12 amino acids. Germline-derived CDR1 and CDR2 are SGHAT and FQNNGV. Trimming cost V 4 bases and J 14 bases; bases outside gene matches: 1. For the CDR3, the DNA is TGTGCCAGCAGCTGGGGACTAGCGGGGGGGTATTTT. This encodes CASSWGLAGGYF.

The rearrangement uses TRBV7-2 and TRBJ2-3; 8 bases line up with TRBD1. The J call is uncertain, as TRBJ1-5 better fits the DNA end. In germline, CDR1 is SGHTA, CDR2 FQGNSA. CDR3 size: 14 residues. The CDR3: CASSLQGAEDTQHF. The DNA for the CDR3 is TGTGCCAGCAGCTTACAGGGGGCGGAGGATACGCAGCATTTT.

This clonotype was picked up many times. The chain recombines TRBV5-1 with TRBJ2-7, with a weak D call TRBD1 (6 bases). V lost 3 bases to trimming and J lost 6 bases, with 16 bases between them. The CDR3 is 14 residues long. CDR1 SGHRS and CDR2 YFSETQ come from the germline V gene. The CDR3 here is CASSSPATGSEQYF. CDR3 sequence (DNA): TGCGCCAGCAGCTCCCCAGCGACAGGATCCGAGCAGTACTTC.

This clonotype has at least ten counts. The CDR3 DNA reads TGTGCCAGCAGTTTACTATGGCCTGAGAGCTCCTACGAGCAGTACTTC. Amino acid sequence: CASSLLWPESSYEQYF. J is TRBJ2-7 and V is TRBV28; D gene uncertain. The germline CDR1 and CDR2 sequences are MDHEN and SYDVKM. V lost 2 bases and J lost 0, with 14 bases in between. The CDR3 is 16 residues long.

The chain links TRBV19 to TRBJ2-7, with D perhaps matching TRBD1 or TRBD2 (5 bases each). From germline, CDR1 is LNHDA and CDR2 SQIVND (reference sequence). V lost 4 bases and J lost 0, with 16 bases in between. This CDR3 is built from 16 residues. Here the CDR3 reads CASSTTYRGDSYEQYF. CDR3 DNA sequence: TGTGCCAGTAGTACCACCTATAGGGGAGACTCCTACGAGCAGTACTTC.